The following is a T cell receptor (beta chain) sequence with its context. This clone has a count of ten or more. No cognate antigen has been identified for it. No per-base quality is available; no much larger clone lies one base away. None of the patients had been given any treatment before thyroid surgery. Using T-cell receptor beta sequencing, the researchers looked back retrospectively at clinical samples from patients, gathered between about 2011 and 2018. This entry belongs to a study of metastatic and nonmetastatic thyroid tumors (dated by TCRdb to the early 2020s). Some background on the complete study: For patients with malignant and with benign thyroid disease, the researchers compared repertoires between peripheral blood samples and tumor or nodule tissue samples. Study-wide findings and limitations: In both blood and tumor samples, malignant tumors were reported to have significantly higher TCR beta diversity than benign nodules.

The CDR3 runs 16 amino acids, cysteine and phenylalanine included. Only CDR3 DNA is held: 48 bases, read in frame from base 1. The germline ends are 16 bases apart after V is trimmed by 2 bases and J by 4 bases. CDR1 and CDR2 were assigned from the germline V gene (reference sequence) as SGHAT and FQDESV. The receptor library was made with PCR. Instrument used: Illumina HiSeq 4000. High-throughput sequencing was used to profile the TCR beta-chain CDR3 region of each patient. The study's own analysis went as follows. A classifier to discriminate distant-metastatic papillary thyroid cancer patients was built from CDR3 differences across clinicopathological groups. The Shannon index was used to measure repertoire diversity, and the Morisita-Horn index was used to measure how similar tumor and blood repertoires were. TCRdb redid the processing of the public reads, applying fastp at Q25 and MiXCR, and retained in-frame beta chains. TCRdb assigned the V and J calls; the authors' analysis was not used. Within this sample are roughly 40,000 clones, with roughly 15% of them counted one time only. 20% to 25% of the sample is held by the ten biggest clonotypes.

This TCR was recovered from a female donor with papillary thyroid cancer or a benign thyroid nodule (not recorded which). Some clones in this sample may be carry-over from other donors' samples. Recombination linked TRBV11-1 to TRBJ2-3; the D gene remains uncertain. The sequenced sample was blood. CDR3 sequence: CASSLSRFIRADTQYF. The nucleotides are TGTGCCAGCAGCTTAAGTCGATTTATAAGGGCAGATACGCAGTATTTT.